These T cell receptor beta chains were read from a single sample in a study of cytomegalovirus exposure and HLA in healthy donors. Data came from immunoSEQ multiplex PCR; TCRdb stores just in-frame clones and leaves some out. Of around 120,000 clones in the sample, approximately 15% are singletons; the top ten hold about 2%. What was sequenced was PBMCs. All receptors come from a woman between 18 and 29 years old in good health and CMV-seronegative. CDR3s include the opening cysteine and the closing phenylalanine or tryptophan. A D gene is named only where the DNA matches it firmly. Size values are once, few and many counts, or a class for expanded clones, and some rows have none.

cdr3_length	clone_size	d_call	v_call	j_call	cdr3_aa	cdr3_nt
13	NA	NA	TRBV10-2	TRBJ1-1	CASSQGRGDEAFF	TGCGCCAGCAGTCAGGGACGGGGGGATGAAGCTTTCTTT
16	NA	NA	TRBV4-2	TRBJ1-2	CASSQDPGGNSDGYTF	TGTGCCAGCAGCCAAGATCCGGGGGGCAACTCGGATGGCTACACCTTC
15	few	TRBD1	TRBV6-6	TRBJ1-6	CASSYSGQYNSPLHF	TGTGCCAGCAGTTACTCGGGACAGTATAATTCACCCCTCCACTTT
13	NA	NA	TRBV7-9	TRBJ1-1	CASSLSMVTEAFF	TGTGCCAGCAGCCTATCGATGGTGACTGAAGCTTTCTTT
15	few	NA	TRBV6-6	TRBJ2-3	CASSYSRGGTDTQYF	TGTGCCAGCAGTTACTCGAGGGGGGGGACAGATACGCAGTATTTT
18	NA	NA	TRBV27	TRBJ2-5	CASSLYRGPGLASETQYF	TGTGCCAGCAGTTTATACAGGGGGCCAGGACTAGCATCTGAGACCCAGTACTTC
13	NA	TRBD2	TRBV2	TRBJ2-3	CASIRRGADTQYF	TGTGCCAGCATAAGGCGGGGGGCAGATACGCAGTATTTT
14	NA	TRBD2	TRBV7-7	TRBJ2-1	CASSLVGSGNEQFF	TGTGCTAGCAGCTTAGTTGGTAGCGGGAATGAGCAGTTCTTC
11	NA	NA	TRBV30	TRBJ1-2	CAWNSGAGYTF	TGTGCCTGGAATAGCGGGGCCGGCTACACCTTC
15	few	TRBD1	TRBV6-1	TRBJ2-2	CASSAGTGGIGELFF	TGTGCCAGCAGTGCCGGGACAGGGGGGATCGGGGAGCTGTTTTTT
15	few	NA	TRBV6-5	TRBJ2-2	CASSYGLANTGELFF	TGTGCCAGCAGTTACGGACTGGCGAACACCGGGGAGCTGTTTTTT
13	NA	NA	TRBV29-1	TRBJ1-1	CSASVGLNTEAFF	TGCAGCGCCTCGGTGGGCCTGAACACTGAAGCTTTCTTT
18	few	NA	TRBV27	TRBJ2-7	CASSLPSGGPASSYEQYF	TGTGCCAGCAGTCTACCCTCGGGGGGCCCGGCGTCCTCCTACGAGCAGTACTTC
12	few	NA	TRBV28	TRBJ1-3	CASSLSGNTIYF	TGTGCCAGCAGTTTAAGCGGAAACACCATATATTTT
15	NA	TRBD2	TRBV6-6	TRBJ2-7	CASSYSGRASYEQYF	TGTGCCAGCAGTTACTCGGGGAGGGCCTCCTACGAGCAGTACTTC
15	NA	TRBD2	TRBV7-9	TRBJ2-5	CASSHAAGGRETQYF	TGTGCCAGCAGCCATGCCGCGGGGGGGAGGGAGACCCAGTACTTC
15	few	NA	TRBV5-1	TRBJ2-7	CASSLIQGPSYEQYF	TGCGCCAGCAGCTTGATTCAGGGGCCATCCTACGAGCAGTACTTC
13	few	TRBD1	TRBV6-5	TRBJ1-2	CASRLTGVKGYTF	TGTGCCAGCAGGTTAACAGGGGTTAAGGGCTACACCTTC
13	few	TRBD2	TRBV6-1	TRBJ2-3	CASSARGGDTQYF	TGTGCCAGCAGTGCTAGGGGAGGGGATACGCAGTATTTT
14	few	NA	TRBV28	TRBJ2-7	CASSLGATSYEQYF	TGTGCCAGCAGTTTGGGGGCTACCTCCTACGAGCAGTACTTC
14	few	NA	TRBV4-1	TRBJ1-1	CASSQAAGRTEAFF	TGCGCCAGCAGCCAAGCTGCAGGGCGAACTGAAGCTTTCTTT
14	NA	NA	TRBV30	TRBJ2-5	CAWSFDRTQETQYF	TGTGCCTGGAGTTTCGACAGAACCCAAGAGACCCAGTACTTC
17	few	NA	TRBV5-4	TRBJ2-2	CASSSSIGVGSTGELFF	TGTGCCAGCAGCTCCTCCATCGGGGTGGGATCCACCGGGGAGCTGTTTTTT
11	few	TRBD1	TRBV2	TRBJ2-1	CASSQDRGPVF	TGTGCCAGCAGTCAGGACAGGGGCCCCGTCTTC
14	few	NA	TRBV4-1	TRBJ2-7	CASSLGHPLNEQYF	TGCGCCAGCAGCCTCGGACATCCCCTAAACGAGCAGTACTTC
15	NA	NA	TRBV5-1	TRBJ1-1	CASSLGDFRDTEAFF	TGCGCCAGCAGCTTGGGGGACTTCAGGGACACTGAAGCTTTCTTT
18	few	NA	TRBV9	TRBJ1-1	CASSVPWRGWNWNTEAFF	TGTGCCAGCAGCGTCCCTTGGCGGGGGTGGAACTGGAACACTGAAGCTTTCTTT
14	NA	TRBD1	TRBV2	TRBJ2-7	CASSSRDRPLRRYF	TGTGCCAGCAGTTCCCGGGACAGGCCTCTAAGACGGTACTTC